Reported below is one T cell receptor (beta chain). Its matching antigen is unknown. The CDR3 spans 17 residues. Germline CDR1 reads SGHNT; CDR2 reads YENEEA. V was trimmed by 4 bases and J by 8 bases, leaving 24 bases between them. The data were taken from a study of PD-1 blockade in classical Hodgkin lymphoma. The time point: cycle 4 day 1 (C4D1), after less than seven weeks of nivolumab. There was relapse after autologous stem cell transplantation in every patient, and there was variation in brentuximab vedotin exposure. Classifying best responses yielded complete response, partial response or progressive disease. Using immunoSEQ multiplex PCR, the repertoire was profiled, and TCRdb retains in-frame clones only, with some absent. The sample records 5,500 to 8,500 clones, over 80% being singletons. Study-wide results and limits: CD4+ but not CD8+ TCR diversity rose significantly by C4D1.

V is TRBV11-3 and J is TRBJ2-1; D is unclear. This specimen was peripheral blood mononuclear cells (PBMCs), taken before the fourth cycle of nivolumab. This clonotype originated in a human donor with classical Hodgkin lymphoma. The CDR3 nucleotides read TGTGCCAGCAGCTCACCCTACGGACCCCTCTTGAGCGATGAGCAGTTCTTC. Its translation: CASSSPYGPLLSDEQFF.